This T cell receptor beta chain originates from a study of cytomegalovirus exposure and HLA in healthy donors. PCR used 60 Vbeta primers and 13 Jbeta primers. Measured with immunoSEQ multiplex PCR; TCRdb has only the in-frame clones, and not every one. Here the sample spans some 170,000 clones, 72% being singletons. The CDR3 runs 19 residues. In germline, CDR1 is SNHLY, CDR2 FYNNEI. The junction had 13 bases not matched to a gene; V was cut back by 0 bases and J by 6 bases. The chain employs TRBV2 and TRBJ2-1, with 11 bases that match TRBD2. This sequence originates from a human donor in good health. The sample comprised PBMCs. The CDR3 loop is CASSEALAGGRREGNEQFF. For the CDR3, the DNA is TGTGCCAGCAGTGAAGCATTAGCGGGGGGGCGAAGGGAAGGCAATGAGCAGTTCTTC.